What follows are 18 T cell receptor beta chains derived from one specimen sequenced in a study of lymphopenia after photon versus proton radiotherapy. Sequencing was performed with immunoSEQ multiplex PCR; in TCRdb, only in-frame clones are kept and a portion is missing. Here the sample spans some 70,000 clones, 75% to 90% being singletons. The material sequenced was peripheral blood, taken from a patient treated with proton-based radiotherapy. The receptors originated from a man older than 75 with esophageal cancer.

The CDR3 spells CASSQRGRVLYGYTF. In DNA, the CDR3 is TGTGCCAGCAGCCAGAGGGGGCGGGTCCTATATGGCTACACCTTC. The V call is TRBV14, the J call TRBJ1-2, with TRBD1 matching over 7 bases. The CDR3 has 15 amino acids. CDR1 and CDR2 (germline): SGHDN, FVKESK. The V gene end was trimmed by 3 bases and the J gene end by 5 bases; junction bases not matched to a gene: 9.

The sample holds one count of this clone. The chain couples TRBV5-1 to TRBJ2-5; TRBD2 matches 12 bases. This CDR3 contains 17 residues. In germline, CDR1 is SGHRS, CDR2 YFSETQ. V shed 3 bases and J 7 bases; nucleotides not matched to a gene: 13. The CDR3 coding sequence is TGCGCCAGCAGCTCCTCATCTTCTAGCGGGGGGGCTGGGACCCAGTACTTC. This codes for CASSSSSSSGGAGTQYF.

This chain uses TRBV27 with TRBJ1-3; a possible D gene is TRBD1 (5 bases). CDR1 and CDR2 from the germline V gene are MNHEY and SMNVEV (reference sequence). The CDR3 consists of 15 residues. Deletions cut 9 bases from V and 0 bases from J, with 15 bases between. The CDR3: CASRDSKSSGNTIYF. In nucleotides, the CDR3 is TGTGCCAGTCGGGACTCAAAGAGCTCTGGAAACACCATATATTTT.

CDR3 amino acids: CAWKEGVGAYNSPLHF. As DNA, the CDR3 is TGTGCCTGGAAAGAGGGCGTAGGAGCCTATAATTCACCCCTCCACTTT. The chain uses TRBV30 and TRBJ1-6, with no clear D. CDR3 length equals 16 residues. The germline V gene encodes CDR1 GTSNPN and CDR2 SVGIG (reference sequence). V lost 4 bases, J lost 2 bases, and 15 bases lay in between.

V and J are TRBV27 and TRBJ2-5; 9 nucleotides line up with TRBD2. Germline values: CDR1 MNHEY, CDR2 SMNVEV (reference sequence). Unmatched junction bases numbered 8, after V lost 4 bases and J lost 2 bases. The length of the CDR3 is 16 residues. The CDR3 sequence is CASSSILLAGQETQYF. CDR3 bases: TGTGCCAGCAGTTCCATCCTACTAGCGGGTCAAGAGACCCAGTACTTC.

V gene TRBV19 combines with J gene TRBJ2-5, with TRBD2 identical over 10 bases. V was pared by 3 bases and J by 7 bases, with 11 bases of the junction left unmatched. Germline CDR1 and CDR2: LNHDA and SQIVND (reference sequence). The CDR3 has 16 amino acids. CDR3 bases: TGTGCCAGTAGTATGGTTGGAGCGGGGGGGTCGGGGACCCAGTACTTC. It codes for CASSMVGAGGSGTQYF. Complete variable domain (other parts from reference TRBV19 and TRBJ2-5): DGGITQSPKYLFRKEGQNVTLSCEQNLNHDAMYWYRQDPGQGLRLIYYSQIVNDFQKGDIAEGYSVSREKKESFPLTVTSAQKNPTAFYLCASSMVGAGGSGTQYFGPGTRLLVL.

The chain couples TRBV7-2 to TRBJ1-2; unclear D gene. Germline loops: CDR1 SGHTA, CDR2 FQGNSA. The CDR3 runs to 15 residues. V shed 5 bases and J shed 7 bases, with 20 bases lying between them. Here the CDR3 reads CASSTRAAERSGYTF. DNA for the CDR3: TGTGCCAGCAGCACGAGGGCGGCAGAAAGGTCTGGCTACACCTTC.

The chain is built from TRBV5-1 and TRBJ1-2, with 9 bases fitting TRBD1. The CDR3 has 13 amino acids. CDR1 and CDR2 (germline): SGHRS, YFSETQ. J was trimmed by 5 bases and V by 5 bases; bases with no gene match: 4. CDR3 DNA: TGCGCCAGCAGTTCACAGGGGGCATATGGCTACACCTTC. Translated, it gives CASSSQGAYGYTF.

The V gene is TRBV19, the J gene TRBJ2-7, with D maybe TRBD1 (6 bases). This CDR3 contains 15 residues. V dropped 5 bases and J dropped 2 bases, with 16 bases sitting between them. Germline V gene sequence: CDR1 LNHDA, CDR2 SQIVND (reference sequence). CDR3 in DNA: TGTGCCAGTAGTCTTACCAGGGGCTTAACCTACGAGCAGTACTTC. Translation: CASSLTRGLTYEQYF.

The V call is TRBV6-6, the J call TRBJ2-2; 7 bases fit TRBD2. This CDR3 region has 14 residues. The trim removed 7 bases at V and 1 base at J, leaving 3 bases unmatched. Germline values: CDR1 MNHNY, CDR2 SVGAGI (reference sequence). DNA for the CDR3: TGTGCCAGCACCCCTAGCGGGAACACCGGGGAGCTGTTTTTT. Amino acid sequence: CASTPSGNTGELFF.

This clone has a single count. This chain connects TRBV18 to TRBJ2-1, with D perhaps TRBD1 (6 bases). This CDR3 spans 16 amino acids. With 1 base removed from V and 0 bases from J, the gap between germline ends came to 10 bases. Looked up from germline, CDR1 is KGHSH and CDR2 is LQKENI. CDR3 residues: CASSPLRGGSYNEQFF. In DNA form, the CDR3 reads TGTGCCAGCTCACCACTTAGAGGGGGCTCCTACAATGAGCAGTTCTTC.

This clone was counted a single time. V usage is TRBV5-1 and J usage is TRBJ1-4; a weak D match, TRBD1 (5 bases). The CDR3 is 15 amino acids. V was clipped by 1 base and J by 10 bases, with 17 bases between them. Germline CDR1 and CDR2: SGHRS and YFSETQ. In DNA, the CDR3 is TGCGCCAGCAGCTTGAACGGACAAGGGAACGGAAAACTGTTTTTT. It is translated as CASSLNGQGNGKLFF. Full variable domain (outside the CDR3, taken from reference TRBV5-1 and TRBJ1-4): KAGVTQTPRYLIKTRGQQVTLSCSPISGHRSVSWYQQTPGQGLQFLFEYFSETQRNKGNFPGRFSGRQFSNSRSEMNVSTLELGDSALYLCASSLNGQGNGKLFFGSGTQLSVL.

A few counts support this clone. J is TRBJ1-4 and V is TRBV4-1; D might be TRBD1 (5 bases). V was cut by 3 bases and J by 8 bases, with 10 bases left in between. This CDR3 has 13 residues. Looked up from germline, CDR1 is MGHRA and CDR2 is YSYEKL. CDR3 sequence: CASSQGPNEKLFF. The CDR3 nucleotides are TGCGCCAGCAGCCAGGGGCCAAACGAAAAACTGTTTTTT.

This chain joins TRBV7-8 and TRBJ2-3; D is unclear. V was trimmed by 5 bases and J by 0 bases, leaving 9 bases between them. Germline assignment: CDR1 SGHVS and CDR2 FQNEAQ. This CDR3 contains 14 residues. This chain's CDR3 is CASSRMVSTDTQYF. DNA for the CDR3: TGTGCCAGCAGCCGAATGGTTAGCACAGATACGCAGTATTTT.

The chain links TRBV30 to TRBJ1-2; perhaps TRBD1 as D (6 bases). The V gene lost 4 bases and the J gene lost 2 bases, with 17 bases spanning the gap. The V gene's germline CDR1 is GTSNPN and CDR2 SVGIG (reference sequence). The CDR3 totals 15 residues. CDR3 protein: CAWKPRGARNYGYTF. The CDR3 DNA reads TGTGCCTGGAAACCACGGGGGGCTAGAAACTATGGCTACACCTTC.

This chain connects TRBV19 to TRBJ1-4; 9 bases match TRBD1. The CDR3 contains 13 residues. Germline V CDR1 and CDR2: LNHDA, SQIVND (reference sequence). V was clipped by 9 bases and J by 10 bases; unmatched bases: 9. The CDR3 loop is CASNRGQSGKLFF. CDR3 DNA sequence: TGTGCCAGCAACAGGGGGCAAAGCGGAAAACTGTTTTTT.

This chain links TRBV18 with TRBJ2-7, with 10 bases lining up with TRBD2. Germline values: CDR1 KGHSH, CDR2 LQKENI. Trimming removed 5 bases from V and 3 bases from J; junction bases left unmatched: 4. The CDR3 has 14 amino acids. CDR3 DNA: TGTGCCAGCTCAGTTAGCGGGGGGCTCTACGAGCAGTACTTC. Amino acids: CASSVSGGLYEQYF. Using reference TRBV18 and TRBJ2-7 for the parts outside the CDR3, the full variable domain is NAGVMQNPRHLVRRRGQEARLRCSPMKGHSHVYWYRQLPEEGLKFMVYLQKENIIDESGMPKERFSAEFPKEGPSILRIQQVVRGDSAAYFCASSVSGGLYEQYFGPGTRLTVT.

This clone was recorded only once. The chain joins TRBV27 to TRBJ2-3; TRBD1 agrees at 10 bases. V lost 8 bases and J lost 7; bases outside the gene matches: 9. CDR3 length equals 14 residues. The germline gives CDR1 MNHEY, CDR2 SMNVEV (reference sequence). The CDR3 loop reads CASGHDRGQYTQYF. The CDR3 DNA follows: TGTGCCAGCGGCCACGACAGGGGGCAATATACGCAGTATTTT.